These T cell receptor beta chains were read from a single sample in a study of shared clonotypes between healthy human individuals. Profiled with immunoSEQ multiplex PCR; TCRdb holds only in-frame clones, not every one. Here the sample spans more than 1.2 million clones, approximately 98.5% being singletons. Material for sequencing was naive CD4+ T cells sorted from blood. The receptors shown here come from a man aged 25-45 years in good health. Both conserved end residues are part of each CDR3. D genes are given only for firm matches. Clone sizes are given selectively: once, few, many, or a class where the clone is expanded.

TRBV7-2	-	TRBJ1-3	14	-	TGTGCCAGCAGCTTTTGGGGTTCTGGAAACACCATATATTTT	CASSFWGSGNTIYF
TRBV28	-	TRBJ1-2	14	TRBD1	TGTGCCAGCAGGGAAACAGGGGGCGGCTATGGCTACACCTTC	CASRETGGGYGYTF
TRBV18	once	TRBJ2-6	17	TRBD1	TGTGCCAGCTCCGAACAGGGGGCGAGCTCTGGGGCCAACGTCCTGACTTTC	CASSEQGASSGANVLTF
TRBV7-9	-	TRBJ2-1	14	TRBD2	TGTGCCAGCAGCGTCGGGACTAAAAACAATGAGCAGTTCTTC	CASSVGTKNNEQFF
TRBV5-4	-	TRBJ2-7	16	TRBD2	TGTGCCAGCAGCCTAGGTATTGCGGCGGGAGGGGCCGAGCAGTACTTC	CASSLGIAAGGAEQYF
TRBV25-1	-	TRBJ2-6	11	-	TGTGCCAGCAGTGACTTCAACGTCCTGACTTTC	CASSDFNVLTF
TRBV18	-	TRBJ1-3	15	-	TGTGCCAGCTCACCAAGTTCCAGGGTCGAAAACACCATATATTTT	CASSPSSRVENTIYF
TRBV19	few	TRBJ2-3	13	-	TGTGCCAGCACAACCGGGAGCACAGATACGCAGTATTTT	CASTTGSTDTQYF
TRBV5-6	-	TRBJ1-2	16	TRBD1	TGTGCCAGCAGCTTGCTACAGGGGGCGCAGAACTATGGCTACACCTTC	CASSLLQGAQNYGYTF
TRBV6-6	-	TRBJ1-1	15	-	TGTGCCAGCAGTTCCCAGGGCATAACAAACACTGAAGCTTTCTTT	CASSSQGITNTEAFF